Listed below are T cell receptor beta chains from one sample, sequenced in a study of identical twins. In TCRdb, the 5' RACE reads were re-called with MiXCR into one record per CDR3 protein. The sample consists of 500,000 to 700,000 distinct CDR3 sequences, roughly 7.2% of them appearing once. These data also featured in a second study, about yellow fever vaccine responses in identical twins.

The specimen sequenced was PBMCs. The receptors originated from a young woman in good health. The CDR3 runs from the conserved cysteine through the conserved F or W. The D gene is left open where the match is weak. Where a row states a size, it is once, few, many or the class of an expanded clone; other rows omit it.

v_gene,d_gene,j_gene,abundance,CDR3aa,CDR3nt
TRBV28,-,TRBJ1-4,many,CASSPPGRLKLFF,TGTGCCAGCAGTCCCCCCGGACGGCTAAAACTGTTTTTT
TRBV7-7,-,TRBJ2-1,many,CASSATGTGDEQFF,TGTGCCAGCAGCGCGACCGGGACCGGGGATGAGCAGTTCTTC
TRBV5-1,-,TRBJ2-7,many,CASSWRVQETSSYEQYF,TGCGCCAGCAGCTGGAGGGTGCAGGAAACAAGCTCCTACGAGCAGTACTTC
TRBV20-1,TRBD2,TRBJ2-1,-,CSARDLLAGKSSYNEQFF,TGCAGTGCTAGAGATCTACTAGCGGGTAAGAGCTCCTACAATGAGCAGTTCTTC
TRBV20-1,TRBD1,TRBJ1-1,few,CSAWTGDTEAFF,TGCAGTGCCTGGACAGGGGACACTGAAGCTTTCTTT
TRBV11-2,-,TRBJ2-1,many,CASSLVGSGAFVEQFF,TGTGCCAGCAGCTTAGTGGGTAGCGGAGCTTTCGTTGAGCAGTTCTTC
TRBV4-1,TRBD2,TRBJ2-1,many,CASSQVALAGVTEQFF,TGCGCCAGCAGCCAAGTGGCCCTAGCGGGAGTCACTGAGCAGTTCTTC
TRBV7-9,TRBD2,TRBJ2-1,-,CASSFEGTSGDGQFF,TGTGCCAGCAGCTTCGAAGGGACTAGCGGCGATGGGCAGTTCTTC
TRBV6-1,TRBD1,TRBJ2-7,few,CASKGSETGTSYEQYF,TGTGCCAGCAAAGGGTCCGAGACAGGGACATCCTACGAGCAGTACTTC
TRBV9,-,TRBJ2-1,many,CASKSNNEQFF,TGTGCCAGCAAATCTAACAATGAGCAGTTCTTC
TRBV3-1,-,TRBJ2-1,few,CASSQSLTSAGLLNEQFF,TGTGCCAGCAGCCAAAGCCTAACCTCTGCTGGGTTGCTCAATGAGCAGTTCTTC
TRBV15,TRBD2,TRBJ2-1,-,CATTPGTSGHNEQFF,TGTGCCACCACCCCGGGGACTAGCGGCCACAATGAGCAGTTCTTC
TRBV28,TRBD1,TRBJ2-3,many,CASSFVGQKDGQYF,TGTGCCAGCAGTTTTGTGGGACAGAAGGATGGGCAGTATTTT
TRBV9,-,TRBJ2-1,-,CASSPSLGGAGNEQFF,TGTGCCAGCAGCCCGAGCCTGGGGGGCGCAGGGAATGAGCAGTTCTTC
TRBV11-3,TRBD1,TRBJ1-2,few,CASSLDAGGGYGYTF,TGTGCCAGCAGCTTAGACGCAGGGGGCGGCTATGGCTACACCTTC
TRBV10-1,-,TRBJ2-2,few,CAVPTPGISGELFF,TGCGCGGTCCCTACGCCAGGGATCTCCGGGGAGCTGTTTTTT
TRBV20-1,-,TRBJ2-2,few,CSASSQGYTGELFF,TGCAGTGCTAGTAGCCAGGGCTACACCGGGGAGCTGTTTTTT
TRBV2,TRBD1,TRBJ2-1,many,CASTLDRGTYNEQFF,TGTGCCAGCACCCTGGACAGGGGAACCTACAATGAGCAGTTCTTC
TRBV3-1,TRBD1,TRBJ2-5,-,CASSQGTGAKETQYF,TGTGCCAGCAGCCAAGGGACAGGGGCGAAAGAGACCCAGTACTTC
TRBV6-6,-,TRBJ1-1,many,CASSYRSNTEAFF,TGTGCCAGCAGTTACCGGTCGAACACTGAAGCTTTCTTT
TRBV7-6,-,TRBJ2-2,-,CASSYRGGPGFTGELFF,TGTGCCAGCAGCTATCGAGGTGGCCCGGGGTTCACCGGGGAGCTGTTTTTT
TRBV12-3/TRBV12-4,-,TRBJ1-1,few,CASSPPRARNTEAFF,TGTGCCAGCAGTCCCCCTCGGGCCCGGAACACTGAAGCTTTCTTT
TRBV7-8,TRBD2,TRBJ2-3,-,CASSLGNSGNPFSTDTQYF,TGTGCCAGCAGCTTAGGCAATAGCGGGAATCCCTTTAGCACAGATACGCAGTATTTT
TRBV21-1,-,TRBJ1-4,many,CASRKMSSDRIATNEKLFF,TGTGCCAGCAGAAAAATGAGTTCAGACAGAATTGCAACTAATGAAAAACTGTTTTTT
TRBV2,-,TRBJ1-1,-,CASTKGTLGTEAFF,TGTGCCAGCACCAAAGGTACCCTGGGAACTGAAGCTTTCTTT
TRBV6-1,-,TRBJ2-1,-,CASSRRPQSSYNEQFF,TGTGCCAGCAGCAGACGGCCGCAAAGCTCCTACAATGAGCAGTTCTTC
TRBV7-8,-,TRBJ1-2,many,CASSLELWRGYTF,TGTGCCAGCAGCTTAGAGTTGTGGCGGGGCTACACCTTC
TRBV3-1,-,TRBJ2-1,-,CASSPGTDNYNEQFF,TGTGCCAGCAGCCCAGGCACAGATAACTACAATGAGCAGTTCTTC
TRBV7-6,TRBD1,TRBJ2-1,many,CASSLYVRGLNEQFF,TGTGCCAGCAGCTTATATGTCAGGGGGCTGAATGAGCAGTTCTTC
TRBV5-1,-,TRBJ2-3,-,CASSQGRDLDTQYF,TGCGCCAGCAGCCAGGGACGGGACTTGGATACGCAGTATTTT
TRBV19,-,TRBJ2-7,few,CASSGLHSYEQYF,TGTGCCAGTTCGGGACTCCACTCCTACGAGCAGTACTTC
TRBV12-3/TRBV12-4,TRBD1,TRBJ1-4,few,CASRPGTGREGNEKLFF,TGTGCCAGCAGACCCGGGACAGGCAGGGAAGGAAATGAAAAACTGTTTTTT
TRBV5-5,TRBD1,TRBJ1-1,-,CASSFETRGLGSDTEAFF,TGTGCCAGCAGCTTTGAAACCAGGGGGCTAGGGTCAGACACTGAAGCTTTCTTT
TRBV20-1,-,TRBJ2-1,-,CSDRAASSYNEQFF,TGCAGTGATCGGGCCGCAAGCTCCTACAATGAGCAGTTCTTC
TRBV7-6,TRBD2,TRBJ2-3,few,CASSLAAGGPTDTQYF,TGTGCCAGCAGCTTAGCGGCGGGGGGGCCAACAGATACGCAGTATTTT
TRBV15,-,TRBJ1-2,few,CATSRDRGFPGYTF,TGTGCCACCAGCAGAGATCGGGGATTTCCAGGCTACACCTTC
TRBV7-6,-,TRBJ2-7,many,CASSLNPLYEQYF,TGTGCCAGCAGCTTGAACCCACTATACGAGCAGTACTTC
TRBV5-1,TRBD2,TRBJ2-7,few,CASSLTGLAGLQYF,TGCGCCAGCAGCCTTACCGGACTAGCGGGACTTCAGTACTTC
TRBV6-1,TRBD2,TRBJ2-5,few,CATVWLAGETQYF,TGTGCCACCGTGTGGCTAGCGGGAGAGACCCAGTACTTC
TRBV7-8,-,TRBJ2-1,few,CASSLKNDRASYNEQFF,TGTGCCAGCAGCTTAAAAAACGATAGGGCCTCCTACAATGAGCAGTTCTTC